Shown below are 2 T cell receptor beta chains from a single sample sequenced in a study of shared clonotypes between healthy human individuals. Here immunoSEQ multiplex PCR was the method, and the copy in TCRdb shows in-frame clones only, minus some. The table includes over 2 million clones, 85% to 95% detected once. Sequenced input: naive CD4+ T cells sorted from blood. The subset denotes: CD45RA+ positively selected. The source is a man between 18 and 29 years old in good health.

The chain joins TRBV18 to TRBJ2-3, with 8 bases matching TRBD2. Trimming took 1 base from V and 4 from J; bases not matched to a gene: 10. The germline CDR1 and CDR2 sequences are KGHSH and LQKENI. CDR3 length: 17 residues. In DNA form, the CDR3 reads TGTGCCAGCTCACCACAAAGGAGCGGGAGACGGCCAGATACGCAGTATTTT. This translates into CASSPQRSGRRPDTQYF.

The rearrangement uses TRBV6-5 and TRBJ2-1, with a weak D call TRBD1 (7 bases). Between the trimmed V and J ends, which lost 8 bases and 7 bases, there was a span of 15 bases. Per germline, CDR1 MNHEY and CDR2 SVGAGI. This CDR3 has 13 residues. The CDR3 DNA reads as TGTGCCAGCCAGGGGGAGGCGAGAAATGAGCAGTTCTTC. It yields the protein CASQGEARNEQFF.